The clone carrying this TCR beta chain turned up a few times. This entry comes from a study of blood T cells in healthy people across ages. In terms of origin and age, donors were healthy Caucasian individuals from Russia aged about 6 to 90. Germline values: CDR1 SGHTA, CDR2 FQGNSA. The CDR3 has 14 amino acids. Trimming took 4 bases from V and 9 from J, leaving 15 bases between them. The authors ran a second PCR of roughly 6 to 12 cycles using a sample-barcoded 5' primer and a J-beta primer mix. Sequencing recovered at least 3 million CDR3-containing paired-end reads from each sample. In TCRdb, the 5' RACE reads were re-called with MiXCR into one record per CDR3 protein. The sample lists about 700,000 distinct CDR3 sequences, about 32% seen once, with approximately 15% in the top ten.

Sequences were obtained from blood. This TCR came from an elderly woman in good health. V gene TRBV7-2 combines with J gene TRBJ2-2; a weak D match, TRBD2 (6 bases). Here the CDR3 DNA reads TGTGCCAGCAGCTCGGGACTCCTAGGCCGGGAGCTGTTTTTT. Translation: CASSSGLLGRELFF.